Listed below are T cell receptor beta chains from one sample, sequenced in a study of blood T cell repertoires in COVID-19. Some clones are missing from TCRdb's copy, which holds only in-frame ones; the method was immunoSEQ multiplex PCR. The repertoire consists of about 190,000 clones, with approximately 84% occurring once and the leading ten covering approximately 5%. The sample comprised peripheral blood. The receptors were sampled from a woman aged 70-85 years with active or convalescent COVID-19. The CDR3 runs from the conserved cysteine through the conserved F or W. A D gene is named only where the DNA matches it firmly. Size is omitted from some rows. Given values are once, few, many or a class for expanded clones.

CDR3aa,CDR3nt,abundance,j_gene,d_gene,v_gene
CASSARGGSVNNEQFF,TGCGCCAGCAGTGCTAGGGGCGGGAGTGTTAACAATGAGCAGTTCTTC,NA,TRBJ2-1,TRBD2,TRBV10-2
CASSLGQENSPLHF,TGTGCCAGCAGCTTAGGACAGGAGAATTCACCCCTCCACTTT,NA,TRBJ1-6,NA,TRBV11-3
CASSPSTSGHRQANYGYTF,TGTGCCAGCAGCCCATCCACCTCGGGACATAGGCAAGCTAACTATGGCTACACCTTC,NA,TRBJ1-2,NA,TRBV27
CAWSVRAVKQFF,TGTGCCTGGAGTGTACGCGCGGTAAAGCAGTTCTTC,NA,TRBJ2-1,NA,TRBV30
CASTSGGFNQPQHF,TGTGCCAGTACCTCGGGGGGGTTCAATCAGCCCCAGCATTTT,NA,TRBJ1-5,NA,TRBV19
CASSQRYEQYF,TGTGCCAGCAGCCAGCGTTACGAGCAGTACTTC,few,TRBJ2-7,NA,TRBV3-1/TRBV3-2
CASRNPRGRNTEAFF,TGTGCCAGTAGGAACCCCAGGGGTCGGAACACTGAAGCTTTCTTT,NA,TRBJ1-1,NA,TRBV19
CASSLALTEDYGYTF,TGCGCCAGCAGCCTTGCCTTGACAGAGGACTATGGCTACACCTTC,NA,TRBJ1-2,NA,TRBV4-1
CSVGRMTSYNEQFF,TGCAGCGTCGGCCGGATGACTAGCTACAATGAGCAGTTCTTC,NA,TRBJ2-1,NA,TRBV29-1
CASSIGTGTYGTDTQYF,TGTGCCAGTAGTATAGGGACAGGGACGTATGGCACAGATACGCAGTATTTT,NA,TRBJ2-3,TRBD1,TRBV19
CASSSSGSAKNIQYF,TGTGCCAGCAGCTCTTCAGGGTCAGCCAAAAACATTCAGTACTTC,NA,TRBJ2-4,NA,TRBV28
CASSRTSGIQETQYF,TGTGCCAGCAGCCGGACTAGCGGGATCCAAGAGACCCAGTACTTC,NA,TRBJ2-5,TRBD2,TRBV7-9
CASSQDSDYEQYF,TGTGCCAGCAGCCAAGATAGCGATTACGAGCAGTACTTC,many,TRBJ2-7,NA,TRBV3-1/TRBV3-2
CASSLKGGVNEQFF,TGTGCCAGCAGCTTGAAGGGAGGGGTAAATGAGCAGTTCTTC,few,TRBJ2-1,TRBD2,TRBV5-4
CASSQAPTGYEQYF,TGTGCCAGCAGCCAGGCCCCGACAGGCTACGAGCAGTACTTC,NA,TRBJ2-7,NA,TRBV3-1/TRBV3-2
CASSSNIDRGYTF,TGTGCCAGCAGTTCAAACATCGACAGGGGCTACACCTTC,NA,TRBJ1-2,NA,TRBV6-6
CASSLEVLAGGIYNEQFF,TGCGCCAGCAGCTTGGAAGTTCTAGCGGGTGGAATCTACAATGAGCAGTTCTTC,NA,TRBJ2-1,TRBD2,TRBV5-1
CAWRGMDRIYEQYF,TGTGCCTGGAGGGGGATGGACAGGATCTACGAGCAGTACTTC,NA,TRBJ2-7,TRBD1,TRBV30